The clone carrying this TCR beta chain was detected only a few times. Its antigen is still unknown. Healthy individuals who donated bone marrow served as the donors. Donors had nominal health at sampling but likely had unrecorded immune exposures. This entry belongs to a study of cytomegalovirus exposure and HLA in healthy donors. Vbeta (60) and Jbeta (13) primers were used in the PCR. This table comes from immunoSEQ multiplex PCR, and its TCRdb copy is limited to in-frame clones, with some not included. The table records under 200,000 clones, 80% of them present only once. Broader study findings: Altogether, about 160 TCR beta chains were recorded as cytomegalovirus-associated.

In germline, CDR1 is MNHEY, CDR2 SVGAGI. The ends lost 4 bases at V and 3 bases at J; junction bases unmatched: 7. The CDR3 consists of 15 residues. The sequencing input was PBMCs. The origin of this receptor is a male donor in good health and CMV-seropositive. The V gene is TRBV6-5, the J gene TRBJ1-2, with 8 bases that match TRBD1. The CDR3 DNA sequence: TGTGCCAGCAGTTCCACGGACAGGGTTGACTATGGCTACACCTTC. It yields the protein CASSSTDRVDYGYTF.